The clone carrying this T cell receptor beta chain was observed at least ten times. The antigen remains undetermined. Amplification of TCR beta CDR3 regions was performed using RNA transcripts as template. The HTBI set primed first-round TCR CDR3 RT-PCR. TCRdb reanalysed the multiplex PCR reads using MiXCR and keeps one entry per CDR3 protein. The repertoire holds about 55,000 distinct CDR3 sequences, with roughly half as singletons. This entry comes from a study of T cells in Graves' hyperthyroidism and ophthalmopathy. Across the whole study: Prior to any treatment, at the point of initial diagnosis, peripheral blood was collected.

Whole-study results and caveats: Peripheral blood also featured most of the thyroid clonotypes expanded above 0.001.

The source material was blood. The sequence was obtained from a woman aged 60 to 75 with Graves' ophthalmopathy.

The CDR3 region has the DNA TGTGCCAGCAGCCCAAAGGGACTAGCGGGGAACCCCAACTACAATGAGCAGTTCTTC. Protein: CASSPKGLAGNPNYNEQFF. The chain recombines TRBV7-3 with TRBJ2-1; 13 nucleotides agree with TRBD2. The CDR3 loop spans 19 amino acids. Germline V gives CDR1 SGHTA, CDR2 FQGTGA. The V gene end was trimmed by 5 bases and the J gene end by 3 bases; junction bases not matched to a gene: 13.